Detailed here is one TCR beta chain. Its antigen is as yet unknown. Amplification targeted TCR beta CDR3 regions from RNA transcripts. During a first-round RT-PCR of the TCR CDR3, the HTBI primer set was used. One entry per CDR3 protein results from TCRdb running MiXCR on the multiplex PCR reads. This sample yields some 770,000 distinct CDR3 sequences, of which 16% are seen a single time; around 7.7% belongs to the top ten. The V and J ends lost 5 bases and 6 bases, in that order; junction bases with no gene match: 10. This CDR3 comprises 15 residues. The germline V gene has CDR1 SEHNR and CDR2 FQNEAQ (reference sequence). The data stem from a study of T cells in Graves' hyperthyroidism and ophthalmopathy. Study-level points and caveats: Also found in blood were most expanded thyroid clonotypes above 0.001.

Input material: blood. V gene TRBV7-9 combines with J gene TRBJ1-1, with 9 nucleotides matching TRBD1. The clonotype originates from a man younger than 35 with Graves' hyperthyroidism. The CDR3 DNA follows: TGTGCCAGCAGCGTATTCCCGGGACAGGGATCTGAAGCTTTCTTT. Amino acids: CASSVFPGQGSEAFF.